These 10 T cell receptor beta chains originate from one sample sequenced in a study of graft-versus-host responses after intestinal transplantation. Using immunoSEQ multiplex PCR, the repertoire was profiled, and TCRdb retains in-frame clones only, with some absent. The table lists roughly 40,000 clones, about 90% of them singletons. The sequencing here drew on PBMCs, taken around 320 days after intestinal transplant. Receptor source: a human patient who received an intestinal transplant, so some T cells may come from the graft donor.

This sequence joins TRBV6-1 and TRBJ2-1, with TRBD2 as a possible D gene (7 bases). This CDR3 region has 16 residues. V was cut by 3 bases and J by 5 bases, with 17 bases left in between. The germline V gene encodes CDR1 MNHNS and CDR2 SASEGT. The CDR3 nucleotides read TGTGCCAGCAGTGACCTGAGGGGGGGCGTTAACAATGAGCAGTTCTTC. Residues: CASSDLRGGVNNEQFF.

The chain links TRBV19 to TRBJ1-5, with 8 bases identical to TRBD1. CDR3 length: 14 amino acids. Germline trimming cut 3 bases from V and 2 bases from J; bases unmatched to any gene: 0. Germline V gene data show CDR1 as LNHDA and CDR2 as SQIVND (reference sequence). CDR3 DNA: TGTGCCAGTAGTATGACAGGGGGCAATCAGCCCCAGCATTTT. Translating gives CASSMTGGNQPQHF.

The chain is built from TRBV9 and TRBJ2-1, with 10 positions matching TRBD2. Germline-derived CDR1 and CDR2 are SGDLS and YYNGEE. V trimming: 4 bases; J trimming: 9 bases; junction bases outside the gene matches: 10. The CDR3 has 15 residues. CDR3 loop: CASSFPSGGAAEQFF. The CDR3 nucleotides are TGTGCCAGCAGCTTCCCCAGCGGGGGGGCGGCTGAGCAGTTCTTC.

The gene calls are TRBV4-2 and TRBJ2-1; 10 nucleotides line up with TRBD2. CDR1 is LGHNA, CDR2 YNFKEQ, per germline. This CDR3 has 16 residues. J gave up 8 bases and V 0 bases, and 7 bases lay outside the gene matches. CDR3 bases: TGTGCCAGCAGCCAAGAAGAGACTAGCGGGCTGGATGAGCAGTTCTTC. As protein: CASSQEETSGLDEQFF.

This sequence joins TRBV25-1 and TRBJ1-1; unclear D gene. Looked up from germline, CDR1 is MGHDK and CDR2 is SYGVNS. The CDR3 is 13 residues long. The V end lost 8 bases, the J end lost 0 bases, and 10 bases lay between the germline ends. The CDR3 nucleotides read TGTGCCAGCTCCCTCAGAGTGAACACTGAAGCTTTCTTT. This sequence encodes CASSLRVNTEAFF. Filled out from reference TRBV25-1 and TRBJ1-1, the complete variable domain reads EADIYQTPRYLVIGTGKKITLECSQTMGHDKMYWYQQDPGMELHLIHYSYGVNSTEKGDLSSESTVSRIRTEHFPLTLESARPSHTSQYLCASSLRVNTEAFFGQGTRLTVV.

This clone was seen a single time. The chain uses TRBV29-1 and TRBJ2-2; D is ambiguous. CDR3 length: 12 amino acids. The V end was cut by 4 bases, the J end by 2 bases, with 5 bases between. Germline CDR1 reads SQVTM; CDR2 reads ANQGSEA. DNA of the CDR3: TGCAGCGTTGCCGGTAACACCGGGGAGCTGTTTTTT. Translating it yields CSVAGNTGELFF.

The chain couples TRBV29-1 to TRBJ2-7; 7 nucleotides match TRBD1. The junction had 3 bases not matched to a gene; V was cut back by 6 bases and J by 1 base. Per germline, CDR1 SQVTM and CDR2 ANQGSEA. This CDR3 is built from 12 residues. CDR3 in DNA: TGCAGCGTGAAGGGACAGTCCTACGAGCAGTACTTC. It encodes CSVKGQSYEQYF.

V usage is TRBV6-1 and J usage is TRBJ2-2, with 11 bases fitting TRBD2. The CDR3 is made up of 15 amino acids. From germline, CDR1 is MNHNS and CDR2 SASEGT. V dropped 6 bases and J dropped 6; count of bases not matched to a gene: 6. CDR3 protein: CASRKVAGGPGELFF. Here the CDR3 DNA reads TGTGCCAGCAGAAAAGTAGCGGGAGGGCCCGGGGAGCTGTTTTTT.

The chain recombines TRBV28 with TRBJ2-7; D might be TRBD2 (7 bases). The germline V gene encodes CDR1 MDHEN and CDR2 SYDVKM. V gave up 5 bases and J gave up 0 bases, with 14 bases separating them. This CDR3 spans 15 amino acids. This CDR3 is CASSRGGPSSYEQYF. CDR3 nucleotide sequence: TGTGCCAGCAGTAGGGGGGGGCCCAGCTCCTACGAGCAGTACTTC.

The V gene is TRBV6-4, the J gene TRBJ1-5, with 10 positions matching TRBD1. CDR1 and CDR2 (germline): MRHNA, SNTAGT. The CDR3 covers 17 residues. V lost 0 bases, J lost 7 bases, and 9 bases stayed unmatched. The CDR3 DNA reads TGTGCCAGCAGTGACTCTCGGGGACAGGGGTTATGCCAGCCCCAGCATTTT. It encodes CASSDSRGQGLCQPQHF.